The T cell receptor (beta chain) under discussion was sequenced for a study of cytomegalovirus exposure and HLA in healthy donors. The V and J ends lost 0 bases and 3 bases, in that order; junction bases with no gene match: 6. The germline CDR1 and CDR2 sequences are SGHRS and YFSETQ. CDR3 length equals 15 residues. Concerning this clone: Its target is not known.

PCR used 60 Vbeta primers and 13 Jbeta primers. TCRdb keeps only in-frame clones here, not all; method: immunoSEQ multiplex PCR. Of 50,000 to 70,000 clones in the sample, 60% to 80% were seen once. General observations from the study: With later analysis, a missense DCLRE1C variant became linked to TCR beta V- and J-gene trimming. Rare TCR sequences dominated, though some public TCRs recurred in many donors.

This clonotype was sampled from a girl between 10 and 17 years old in good health and CMV-seropositive. The sample was PBMCs. The rearrangement uses TRBV5-1 and TRBJ2-7; the match to TRBD2 covers 7 bases. CDR3 nucleotides: TGCGCCAGCAGCTTGGCGTGGCGGGGGTTCTACGAGCAGTACTTC. It codes for CASSLAWRGFYEQYF.